This is a list of T cell receptor beta chains from one sample in a study of shared clonotypes between healthy human individuals. Libraries were prepared by immunoSEQ multiplex PCR; TCRdb keeps only in-frame clonotypes and omits some of them. The repertoire has a few million clones, under 95% of them found once; the top ten carry around 0.38%. Sequencing input: naive CD4+ T cells from PBMCs. Receptor source: a man aged 18 to 29 in good health. Some clones in this sample may be carry-over from other donors' samples. Each CDR3 is given with its conserved first and last residue. Each record gives: J gene, clone size, V gene, D gene, CDR3 protein, CDR3 DNA. D genes are given only for firm matches. Only some rows state a clone size, as once, few, many or a class for expanded clones.

TRBJ2-2	-	TRBV5-1	TRBD2	CASSLVAGLNAGELFF	TGCGCCAGCAGCTTGGTAGCGGGACTCAACGCCGGGGAGCTGTTTTTT
TRBJ1-2	-	TRBV7-2	TRBD1	CASSQDREGYTF	TGTGCCAGCAGCCAGGACAGGGAGGGCTACACCTTC
TRBJ2-7	-	TRBV28	-	CASSLDRLTEQYF	TGTGCCAGCAGTTTAGACCGACTCACGGAGCAGTACTTC
TRBJ2-1	-	TRBV7-3	TRBD2	CASSPIAGGILGEQFF	TGTGCCAGCAGCCCGATAGCGGGAGGGATATTGGGTGAGCAGTTCTTC
TRBJ2-7	-	TRBV27	-	CASSPTGIPGGEQYF	TGTGCCAGCAGTCCGACGGGGATCCCAGGCGGCGAGCAGTACTTC
TRBJ2-1	-	TRBV15	TRBD2	CATSRDRTSGYNEQFF	TGTGCCACCAGCAGAGATCGCACTAGCGGCTACAATGAGCAGTTCTTC
TRBJ1-1	-	TRBV5-4	-	CASSLETSPGAFF	TGTGCCAGCAGCTTGGAGACGTCACCAGGTGCTTTCTTT
TRBJ1-5	-	TRBV9	TRBD1	CASSDGTGDFSNQPQHF	TGTGCCAGCAGCGACGGGACAGGGGATTTTAGCAATCAGCCCCAGCATTTT
TRBJ1-1	-	TRBV7-2	-	CASTWGGSMNTEAFF	TGTGCCAGCACCTGGGGGGGTAGCATGAACACTGAAGCTTTCTTT
TRBJ2-3	-	TRBV4-3	TRBD2	CASSQKAGGDTQYF	TGCGCCAGCAGCCAAAAAGCGGGAGGCGATACGCAGTATTTT
TRBJ2-1	-	TRBV11-2	-	CASSPRAKKQFF	TGTGCCAGCAGTCCGCGCGCCAAGAAGCAGTTCTTC
TRBJ2-7	-	TRBV28	-	CASSLMRSSYEQYF	TGTGCCAGCAGTTTGATGAGGAGCTCCTACGAGCAGTACTTC
TRBJ1-2	few	TRBV2	-	CASKGLSFYTF	TGTGCCAGCAAGGGTCTGTCGTTCTACACCTTC
TRBJ1-1	-	TRBV7-9	-	CASSTDRDTEAFF	TGTGCCAGCAGCACGGACAGAGACACTGAAGCTTTCTTT
TRBJ2-3	-	TRBV18	-	CASSPLGTTDTQYF	TGTGCCAGCTCACCATTGGGGACGACGGATACGCAGTATTTT
TRBJ2-1	few	TRBV7-3	TRBD2	CASSGPAGSSYNEQFF	TGTGCCAGCAGCGGTCCAGCGGGAAGCTCCTACAATGAGCAGTTCTTC
TRBJ2-7	-	TRBV10-1	-	CASTGTSYEQYF	TGCGCCAGCACGGGGACCTCCTACGAGCAGTACTTC
TRBJ1-1	once	TRBV2	TRBD1	CASSDQGGAGPEAFF	TGTGCCAGCAGTGACCAAGGGGGCGCGGGCCCTGAAGCTTTCTTT